This record looks at one TCR beta chain sequence and its context. Antigen: not known. Germline assignment: CDR1 SGHTA and CDR2 FQGNSA. V was trimmed by 6 bases and J by 5 bases, leaving 4 bases between them. The CDR3 runs to 11 residues. The sample originates from a study of OX40 agonist ivuxolimab in advanced cancers. TCRdb's copy holds only in-frame clones and misses some; the assay was immunoSEQ multiplex PCR. The table records tens of thousands of clones, over 80% of them present only once. Points from the study as a whole: Compared with others, partial responders at 0.1-3.0 mg/kg displayed clonal expansion among the lowest.

V and J are TRBV7-2 and TRBJ2-2; D gene unclear. This sample comprised CD4+ or CD8+ T cells sorted from blood, obtained in a trial of the OX40 agonist ivuxolimab. The source of this sequence is an adult with an advanced solid tumor such as melanoma, head and neck, liver or kidney cancer. The CDR3 DNA reads as TGTGCCAGCAGTCTTACCGGGGAGCTGTTTTTT. It specifies CASSLTGELFF.